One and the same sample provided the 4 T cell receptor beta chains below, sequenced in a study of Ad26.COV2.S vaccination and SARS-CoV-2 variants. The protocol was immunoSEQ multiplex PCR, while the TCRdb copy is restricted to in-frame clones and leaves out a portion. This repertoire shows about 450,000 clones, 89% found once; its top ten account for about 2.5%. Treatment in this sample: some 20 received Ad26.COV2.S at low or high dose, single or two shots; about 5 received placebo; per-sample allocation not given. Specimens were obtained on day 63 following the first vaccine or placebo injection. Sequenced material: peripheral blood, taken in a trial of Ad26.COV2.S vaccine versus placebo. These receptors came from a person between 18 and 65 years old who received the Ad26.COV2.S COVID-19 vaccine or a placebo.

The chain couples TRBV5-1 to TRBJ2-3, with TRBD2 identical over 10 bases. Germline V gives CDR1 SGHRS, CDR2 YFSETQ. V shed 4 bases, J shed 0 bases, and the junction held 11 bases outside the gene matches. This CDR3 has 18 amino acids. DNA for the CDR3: TGCGCCAGCAGCAAGCGGCCCGGGACTAGCGATAGCACAGATACGCAGTATTTT. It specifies CASSKRPGTSDSTDTQYF.

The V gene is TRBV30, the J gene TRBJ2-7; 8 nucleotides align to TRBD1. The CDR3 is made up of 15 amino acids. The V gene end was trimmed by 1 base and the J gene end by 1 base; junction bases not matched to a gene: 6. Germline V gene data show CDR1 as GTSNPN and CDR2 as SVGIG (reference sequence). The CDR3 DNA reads TGTGCCTGGAGTGACGGACAGGGTCCATCCTACGAGCAGTACGTC. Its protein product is CAWSDGQGPSYEQYV.

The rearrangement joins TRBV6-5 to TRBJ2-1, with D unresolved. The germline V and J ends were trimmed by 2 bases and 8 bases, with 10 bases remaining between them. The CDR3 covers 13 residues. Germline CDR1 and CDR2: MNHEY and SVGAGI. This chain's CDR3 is CASSYLGSHEQFF. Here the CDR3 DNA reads TGTGCCAGCAGTTACCTAGGGTCCCATGAGCAGTTCTTC.

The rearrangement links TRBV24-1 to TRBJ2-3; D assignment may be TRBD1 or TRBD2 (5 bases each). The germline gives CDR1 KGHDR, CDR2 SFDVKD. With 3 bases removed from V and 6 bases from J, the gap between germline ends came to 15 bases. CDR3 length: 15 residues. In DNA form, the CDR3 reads TGTGCCACCAGTGATCCCCAGGGAGCTGGGGATACGCAGTATTTT. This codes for CATSDPQGAGDTQYF.